This TCR beta chain was retrieved from a study of CD8 T cells in ankylosing spondylitis. General study points: A subset of motif variants has previously been described in the synovial fluid and blood of reactive arthritis. From matched ankylosing spondylitis synovial fluid, disease-linked clones were reportedly recovered at significantly enriched levels. A TCR beta motif of under ten highly homologous variants seemed to mark ankylosing spondylitis blood.

This clonotype was seen a few times. The antigen is unknown. Quantitative 5'-RACE with molecular barcodes generated TCR beta libraries. TCRdb fed the 5' RACE reads into MiXCR, producing one record per CDR3 protein. The repertoire holds 470,000 or so distinct CDR3 sequences, with about 24% as singletons. The trim removed 6 bases at V and 4 bases at J, leaving 11 bases unmatched. Germline CDR1 and CDR2: LNHDA and SQIVND (reference sequence). The CDR3 runs to 17 residues. The sample consisted of blood, either unsorted or a sorted T cell fraction (not recorded which). The TCR was taken from a male donor with ankylosing spondylitis. The chain has TRBV19 and TRBJ2-2, with 10 bases aligning to TRBD2. The CDR3 region has the DNA TGTGCCAGTAGAATTAATAGCGGGAGGCCGGGCACCGGGGAGCTGTTTTTT. It is translated as CASRINSGRPGTGELFF.